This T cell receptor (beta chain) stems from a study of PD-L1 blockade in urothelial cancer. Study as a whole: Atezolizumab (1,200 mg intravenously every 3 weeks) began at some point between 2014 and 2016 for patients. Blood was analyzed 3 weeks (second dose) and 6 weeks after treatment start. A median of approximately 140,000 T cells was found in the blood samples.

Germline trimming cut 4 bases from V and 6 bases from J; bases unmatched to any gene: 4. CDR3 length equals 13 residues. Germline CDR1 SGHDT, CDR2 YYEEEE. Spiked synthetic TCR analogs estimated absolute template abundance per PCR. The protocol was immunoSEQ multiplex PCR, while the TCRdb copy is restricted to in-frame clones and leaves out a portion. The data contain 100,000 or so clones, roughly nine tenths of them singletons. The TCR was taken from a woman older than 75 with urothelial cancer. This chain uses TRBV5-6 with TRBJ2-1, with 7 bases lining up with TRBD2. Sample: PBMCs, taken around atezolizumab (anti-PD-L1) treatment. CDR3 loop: CASSPGGPNEQFF. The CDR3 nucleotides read TGTGCCAGCAGCCCGGGGGGTCCCAATGAGCAGTTCTTC.